A selection of T cell receptor beta chains follows, all from one sample in a study of T cell repertoires in cytomegalovirus infection. TCRdb re-analysed the reads in MiXCR, keeping a single row per CDR3 protein. This table holds some 940,000 distinct CDR3 sequences, around a third found once. No antigen has been identified for these receptors. The sample in question was cultured CD8+ T cells from PBMCs, obtained from culture after CMV antigen stimulation. Source of these receptors: a human donor in good health (CMV status not recorded). Some clones in this sample may be carry-over from other donors' samples. Each CDR3 is given with its conserved first and last residue. D genes are given only for firm matches. Clone size is shown for a subset of rows, as once, few, many or a class of expanded clone.

>TRBJ1-5|few|TRBV27|.|16
CASSPGGDYSNQPQHF
TGTGCCAGCAGTCCCGGGGGGGACTATAGCAATCAGCCCCAGCATTTT
>TRBJ2-2|few|TRBV7-4|.|14
CASSIGHNTGELFF
TGTGCCAGCAGCATCGGACATAACACCGGGGAGCTGTTTTTT
>TRBJ1-1|.|TRBV4-1|.|14
CASRSEGRSTEAFF
TGCGCCAGCAGATCAGAGGGCAGGAGCACTGAAGCTTTCTTT
>TRBJ1-1|.|TRBV7-6|TRBD1|17
CASSLRGGTSRGTEAFF
TGTGCCAGCAGCTTACGAGGGGGCACTAGTCGGGGCACTGAAGCTTTCTTT
>TRBJ2-5|.|TRBV20-1|.|13
CSPTWGRGETQYF
TGCAGTCCGACCTGGGGGCGGGGAGAGACCCAGTACTTC
>TRBJ1-2|.|TRBV6-5|.|13
CASSFSLGGGYTF
TGTGCCAGCAGTTTCTCACTGGGGGGTGGCTACACCTTC
>TRBJ2-1|once|TRBV9|.|15
CASSGLTGVYNEQFF
TGTGCCAGCAGCGGTCTAACGGGGGTCTACAATGAGCAGTTCTTC
>TRBJ1-5|few|TRBV28|.|14
CASREPQISQPQHF
TGTGCCAGCAGGGAACCACAGATAAGCCAGCCCCAGCATTTT
>TRBJ2-5|few|TRBV10-1|.|15
CASSEVRQTEETQYF
TGCGCCAGCAGTGAGGTTAGACAGACGGAGGAGACCCAGTACTTC
>TRBJ1-1|few|TRBV6-1|.|15
CASSEGAWANTEAFF
TGTGCCAGCAGTGAAGGGGCTTGGGCAAACACTGAAGCTTTCTTT
>TRBJ2-2|many|TRBV7-2|TRBD2|16
CASSQLAGGHTGELFF
TGTGCCAGCAGCCAACTAGCGGGGGGGCACACCGGGGAGCTGTTTTTT
>TRBJ2-7|.|TRBV7-4|.|14
CASSLGDSPYEQYF
TGTGCCAGCAGCTTAGGTGACAGTCCCTACGAGCAGTACTTC
>TRBJ2-1|once|TRBV29-1|TRBD2|13
CSVEGGGANEQFF
TGCAGCGTTGAGGGCGGGGGGGCAAATGAGCAGTTCTTC
>TRBJ2-4|.|TRBV7-9|.|16
CASSLVWGEDKNIQYF
TGTGCCAGCAGCTTAGTCTGGGGGGAAGACAAAAACATTCAGTACTTC
>TRBJ1-2|.|TRBV6-4|.|11
CASRIGYGYTF
TGTGCCAGCAGAATTGGGTATGGCTACACCTTC
>TRBJ2-5|few|TRBV7-6|TRBD2|16
CASSLEVAGYQETQYF
TGTGCCAGCAGCTTAGAAGTAGCGGGGTACCAAGAGACCCAGTACTTC
>TRBJ1-2|many|TRBV7-9|.|15
CASRLQLSGVGGYTF
TGTGCCAGCAGACTCCAACTTAGCGGAGTGGGAGGCTACACCTTC
>TRBJ2-3|.|TRBV6-4|.|15
CASSDSRGAPGTQYF
TGTGCCAGCAGTGACTCTCGGGGGGCGCCGGGTACGCAGTATTTT
>TRBJ2-2|.|TRBV7-9|.|14
CASSSPTRTGELFF
TGTGCCAGCAGCTCCCCGACGAGGACCGGGGAGCTGTTTTTT
>TRBJ2-5|few|TRBV7-3|.|15
CASSLGLVGTETQYF
TGTGCCAGCAGCTTAGGGCTAGTGGGGACAGAGACCCAGTACTTC
>TRBJ1-5|.|TRBV6-2/TRBV6-3|TRBD1|15
CASSRSTGEDQPQHF
TGTGCCAGCAGTCGGTCCACAGGGGAGGATCAGCCCCAGCATTTT
>TRBJ1-5|.|TRBV7-2|.|15
CASSPEGNSNQPQHF
TGTGCCAGCAGCCCTGAGGGGAATAGCAATCAGCCCCAGCATTTT
>TRBJ2-1|.|TRBV27|.|12
CASSSTHNEQFF
TGTGCCAGCAGTTCGACTCACAATGAGCAGTTCTTC
>TRBJ1-1|many|TRBV7-6|.|14
CASSLAGTDTEAFF
TGTGCCAGCAGCTTAGCCGGGACCGACACTGAAGCTTTCTTT
>TRBJ1-2|once|TRBV20-1|TRBD1|14
CSARDPDRGYGYTF
TGCAGTGCTAGAGATCCGGACAGGGGTTATGGCTACACCTTC
>TRBJ1-2|.|TRBV3-1|.|16
CASSQDSGRNNYGYTF
TGTGCCAGCAGCCAAGATTCGGGACGGAATAACTATGGCTACACCTTC
>TRBJ2-7|once|TRBV12-3/TRBV12-4|TRBD1|13
CASSQGQYYEQYF
TGTGCCAGCAGCCAGGGACAGTACTACGAGCAGTACTTC
>TRBJ1-1|few|TRBV5-8|.|14
CASSLGVGELEAFF
TGTGCCAGCAGCTTGGGTGTTGGAGAATTGGAAGCTTTCTTT
>TRBJ2-2|.|TRBV4-2|TRBD2|18
CASSQEGSSGANTGELFF
TGTGCCAGCAGCCAAGAGGGGAGTAGCGGGGCGAACACCGGGGAGCTGTTTTTT
>TRBJ1-2|.|TRBV28|TRBD1|18
CASSAPGQGYGLRDGYTF
TGTGCCAGCAGTGCCCCGGGACAGGGGTATGGTCTTAGGGACGGCTACACCTTC
>TRBJ2-1|many|TRBV27|.|16
CASSQTLRSSYNEQFF
TGTGCCAGCAGTCAAACCTTAAGAAGTTCTTACAATGAGCAGTTCTTC